This T cell receptor beta chain was sequenced in a study of human T cells and chemical hapten exposure. MiXCR, run by TCRdb on the RACE reads, gives a single entry per CDR3 protein. Here the sample spans tens of thousands of distinct CDR3 sequences, about 7% being singletons. Time point specified: pre-sensitization, week 0. Treatment reported: therapeutic diphenylcyclopropenone sensitization with weekly scalp DPC. On this clonotype: Its specificity is not known. This may come from a read error, since a much larger clone is one base off.

Points from the study as a whole: Controls formed significantly fewer large CDR3 similarity clusters than expanded TCRs did.

The CDR3 runs to 13 residues. This sequence was found in a woman in her 30s with alopecia areata. Some clones in this sample may be carry-over from other donors' samples. J is TRBJ1-6 and V is TRBV12-3 or TRBV12-4; D may be TRBD1 (5 bases). This specimen consisted of whole blood, obtained in connection with sensitization to the hapten diphenylcyclopropenone (DPC). CDR3 protein: CASSSHVPGALNF. CDR3 in DNA: TGTGCCAGCAGTTCCCACGTCCCTGGGGCCCTCAACTTT.